This record covers a single TCR beta chain. The antigen is unknown. MiXCR was run by TCRdb on the PCR reads, yielding one entry per CDR3 protein. The table lists about 15,000 distinct CDR3 sequences, less than 80% of them singletons. This sample is drawn from a study of vaccination and CD4 T cells after COVID-19. Study as a whole: The convalescents, six males and four females, included two who were Hispanic. For post-vaccine samples, collection took place a median about 72 days after dose two, ranging from 14 to 241. Whole-study findings and limits: Counts of SARS-CoV-2-reactive clonotypes had a median that went from around 20 to 38, a nonsignificant change.

Germline CDR1 and CDR2: SGHTA and FQGNSA. The CDR3 sequence is 14 residues long. Trimming removed 5 bases from V and 0 bases from J, with 9 bases in between. March to December 2020 was the span of positive PCR dates, which predated US Alpha, Beta and Delta variants. Specimen: CD4+ T cells from blood, collected after SARS-CoV-2 vaccination. The chain employs TRBV7-2 and TRBJ2-3; D gene ambiguous. The TCR was taken from a human donor who had recovered from COVID-19. Here the CDR3 DNA reads TGTGCCAGCAGCCTGACGCCTAGCACAGATACGCAGTATTTT. Protein sequence: CASSLTPSTDTQYF.